This T cell receptor beta chain was profiled in a study of cytomegalovirus exposure and HLA in healthy donors. Whole-study results and caveats: In a later analysis, a missense DCLRE1C variant was linked to TCR beta V- and J-gene trimming. Later work found that TCR association rates differed between HLA loci; DRB1 had the most and HLA-C the fewest. Generally TCR sequences proved uncommon, though certain public TCRs appeared in numerous donors.

Comments on this clone: Its antigen is currently unknown.

Primers: 60 Vbeta forward and 13 Jbeta reverse. Data came from immunoSEQ multiplex PCR; TCRdb stores just in-frame clones and leaves some out. The data show some 140,000 clones, around 79% seen once. CDR1 MNHNS and CDR2 SASEGT come from the germline V gene. The CDR3 has 16 residues. Unmatched junction bases numbered 6, after V lost 3 bases and J lost 1 base. The study sampled nominally healthy donors, though unrecorded immune exposures were likely. The chain has TRBV6-1 and TRBJ2-5, with 9 positions matching TRBD1. The clonotype was recovered from a man aged 40-49 years in good health and CMV-seropositive. The sequenced sample consisted of PBMCs. As DNA, the CDR3 is TGTGCCAGCAGTGAGTCCGGGGACAGGGTCCAAGAGACCCAGTACTTC. Encoded protein: CASSESGDRVQETQYF.